These 26 T cell receptor beta chains share one sample of origin, sequenced in a study of blood T cell repertoires in COVID-19. Measured with immunoSEQ multiplex PCR; TCRdb has only the in-frame clones, and not every one. The sample includes some 130,000 clones, roughly 79% of them seen just once. Sequencing was performed on peripheral blood. The receptors come from an older woman with active or convalescent COVID-19.

V gene TRBV20-1 combines with J gene TRBJ2-7; tentatively, D is TRBD1 (6 bases). This CDR3 contains 14 residues. Germline CDR1 DFQATT, CDR2 SNEGSKA (reference sequence). V gave up 3 bases and J gave up 2 bases, with 14 bases separating them. The CDR3 here is CSASLRGPTYEQYF. In DNA, the CDR3 is TGCAGTGCTAGTCTCAGGGGCCCAACCTACGAGCAGTACTTC.

This clone came up a few times. The chain joins TRBV9 to TRBJ2-1; D is possibly TRBD2 (6 bases). Germline values: CDR1 SGDLS, CDR2 YYNGEE. The CDR3 is 15 residues long. The V and J ends lost 5 bases and 0 bases respectively, with 12 bases between them. The CDR3 DNA reads TGTGCCAGCAGTCCGTTGGGGGGCTCCTACAATGAGCAGTTCTTC. Protein: CASSPLGGSYNEQFF. Variable domain in full (rest from reference TRBV9 and TRBJ2-1): DSGVTQTPKHLITATGQRVTLRCSPRSGDLSVYWYQQSLDQGLQFLIQYYNGEERAKGNILERFSAQQFPDLHSELNLSSLELGDSALYFCASSPLGGSYNEQFFGPGTRLTVL.

This clone turned up a few times. V and J are TRBV28 and TRBJ2-1, with 7 positions matching TRBD2. The germline V gene encodes CDR1 MDHEN and CDR2 SYDVKM. V was pared by 6 bases and J by 2 bases, with 7 bases of the junction left unmatched. This CDR3 has 15 residues. The CDR3 spells CASRTPGGAYNEQFF. The CDR3 DNA follows: TGTGCCAGCAGGACTCCTGGGGGGGCCTACAATGAGCAGTTCTTC.

The genes are TRBV12-3 or TRBV12-4 and TRBJ1-2, with D unclear. The V end was cut by 5 bases, the J end by 2 bases, with 9 bases between. This CDR3 spans 13 amino acids. This CDR3 is CASSLGGNYGYTF. The DNA for the CDR3 is TGTGCCAGCAGTCTCGGCGGCAACTATGGCTACACCTTC.

This chain uses TRBV5-4 with TRBJ2-5; TRBD2 matches 7 bases. Germline loops: CDR1 SGHNT, CDR2 YYREEE (reference sequence). This CDR3 has 14 amino acids. The ends lost 1 base at V and 1 base at J; junction bases unmatched: 1. The CDR3 loop is CASSLSGGQETQYF. CDR3 DNA sequence: TGTGCCAGCAGCTTGTCGGGAGGCCAAGAGACCCAGTACTTC. Full variable domain (missing parts from reference TRBV5-4 and TRBJ2-5): ETGVTQSPTHLIKTRGQQVTLRCSSQSGHNTVSWYQQALGQGPQFIFQYYREEENGRGNFPPRFSGLQFPNYSSELNVNALELDDSALYLCASSLSGGQETQYFGPGTRLLVL.

The chain joins TRBV28 to TRBJ2-6; no clear D. Trimming took off 6 bases at V and 0 bases at J, with 6 bases between the two ends. The germline V gene has CDR1 MDHEN and CDR2 SYDVKM. The CDR3 sequence is 14 residues long. The CDR3 loop reads CASSTGSGANVLTF. As DNA, the CDR3 is TGTGCCAGCAGCACTGGCTCTGGGGCCAACGTCCTGACTTTC.

V and J are TRBV10-2 and TRBJ1-1; 7 positions agree with TRBD1. The CDR3 is 14 residues long. V trimming: 6 bases; J trimming: 0 bases; junction bases outside the gene matches: 4. The germline CDR1 and CDR2 sequences are WSHSY and SAAADI. The CDR3 sequence is CASRGQLMNTEAFF. The CDR3 coding sequence is TGCGCCAGCAGGGGACAGCTTATGAACACTGAAGCTTTCTTT.

DNA of the CDR3: TGTGCCAGCAGTTACTCGACTAGCGGGAGAAGTGAGCAGTTCTTC. It is translated as CASSYSTSGRSEQFF. The chain carries TRBV6-5 and TRBJ2-1, with TRBD2 matching over 12 bases. In germline, CDR1 is MNHEY, CDR2 SVGAGI. The junction had 3 bases not matched to a gene; V was cut back by 0 bases and J by 9 bases. The CDR3 loop spans 15 amino acids.

The chain couples TRBV5-1 to TRBJ1-1; D not resolved. CDR1 is SGHRS and CDR2 is YFSETQ in the germline V gene. The CDR3 is made up of 14 amino acids. V was shortened by 3 bases and J by 1 base, with 10 bases between the two germline ends. CDR3 sequence reads: CASSSSRANTEAFF. The CDR3 DNA follows: TGCGCCAGCAGCTCCTCTAGAGCGAACACTGAAGCTTTCTTT. The whole variable domain, remainder taken from reference TRBV5-1 and TRBJ1-1, is KAGVTQTPRYLIKTRGQQVTLSCSPISGHRSVSWYQQTPGQGLQFLFEYFSETQRNKGNFPGRFSGRQFSNSRSEMNVSTLELGDSALYLCASSSSRANTEAFFGQGTRLTVV.

J is TRBJ1-2 and V is TRBV18; tentative D call: TRBD1 (6 bases). With 3 bases removed from V and 0 bases from J, the gap between germline ends came to 11 bases. Germline loops: CDR1 KGHSH, CDR2 LQKENI. The CDR3 extends over 15 amino acids. The DNA of the CDR3 is TGTGCCAGCTCACCCTACAGGGTTACTAACTATGGCTACACCTTC. This encodes CASSPYRVTNYGYTF.

The rearrangement links TRBV2 to TRBJ1-5; D ambiguous. V dropped 7 bases and J dropped 2 bases, with 12 bases sitting between them. Germline CDR1 reads SNHLY; CDR2 reads FYNNEI. This CDR3 region has 14 residues. CDR3: CASTGGYGNQPQHF. CDR3 sequence (DNA): TGTGCCAGCACAGGAGGATATGGCAATCAGCCCCAGCATTTT.

This chain joins TRBV11-2 and TRBJ2-5, with 9 bases identical to TRBD2. The CDR3 contains 15 residues. The junction had 6 bases not matched to a gene; V was cut back by 5 bases and J by 2 bases. Germline assignment: CDR1 SGHAT and CDR2 FQNNGV. CDR3 sequence (DNA): TGTGCCAGCAGCCCCGGCCTAGCGGGACAAGAGACCCAGTACTTC. As protein: CASSPGLAGQETQYF.

The chain links TRBV2 to TRBJ1-1; 9 bases line up with TRBD1. Germline CDR1 and CDR2: SNHLY and FYNNEI. The CDR3 loop spans 18 amino acids. Trimming at V came to 6 bases and at J to 1 base, leaving 15 bases not matched to a gene. The CDR3 DNA sequence: TGTGCCAGCAGCGTTCGCCCGTTCGGGACAGGGCAGAACACTGAAGCTTTCTTT. Amino acids: CASSVRPFGTGQNTEAFF.

The chain employs TRBV18 and TRBJ2-1; 9 bases align to TRBD1. Germline V gene sequence: CDR1 KGHSH, CDR2 LQKENI. The CDR3 is made up of 16 amino acids. V gave up 2 bases and J gave up 1 base; unmatched junction bases: 3. The CDR3 is CASSPEGTGSYNEQFF. For the CDR3, the DNA is TGTGCCAGCTCACCAGAAGGGACAGGGTCCTACAATGAGCAGTTCTTC.

J is TRBJ2-2 and V is TRBV9, with D possibly TRBD2 on 6 matching bases. Trimming left V 4 bases short and J 2 bases short, with 12 bases between. From germline, CDR1 is SGDLS and CDR2 YYNGEE. The CDR3 is 15 residues long. CDR3 DNA: TGTGCCAGCAGCCCCGGGACTGGAAACACCGGGGAGCTGTTTTTT. Protein product: CASSPGTGNTGELFF.

J is TRBJ1-5 and V is TRBV28; TRBD1 might be the D (6 bases). The V gene's germline CDR1 is MDHEN and CDR2 SYDVKM. The V end was cut by 3 bases, the J end by 6 bases, with 12 bases between. This CDR3 contains 14 residues. The CDR3 DNA follows: TGTGCCAGCAGTTTCGGGGGGGCGGGTCAGCCCCAGCATTTT. This translates into CASSFGGAGQPQHF.

The chain uses TRBV28 and TRBJ2-7, with TRBD2 identical over 14 bases. Looked up from germline, CDR1 is MDHEN and CDR2 is SYDVKM. CDR3 length equals 15 residues. With V trimmed by 6 bases and J by 2 bases, 3 bases remained unmatched. The CDR3: CASRGLAGAAYEQYV. The CDR3 DNA follows: TGTGCCAGCAGGGGACTAGCGGGGGCCGCCTACGAGCAGTACGTC.

By sample share, this clone is medium-sized (0.01 to 0.1%). The V call is TRBV28, the J call TRBJ1-2, with 7 bases fitting TRBD1. Trimming took 4 bases from V and 5 from J; bases not matched to a gene: 10. CDR1 and CDR2 from the germline V gene are MDHEN and SYDVKM. This CDR3 region has 15 residues. The CDR3 nucleotides read TGTGCCAGCAGTTACTCCGGACAGGCATGGTATGGCTACACCTTC. Translated, it gives CASSYSGQAWYGYTF.

This chain joins TRBV6-4 and TRBJ2-3; 9 positions match TRBD2. Germline V gives CDR1 MRHNA, CDR2 SNTAGT. The CDR3 sequence is 16 residues long. Trimming took 0 bases from V and 2 from J; bases not matched to a gene: 3. The CDR3, as DNA: TGTGCCAGCAGTGACTCGACTAGCGGCATCACAGATACGCAGTATTTT. Encoded protein: CASSDSTSGITDTQYF.

The CDR3 sequence: CASSKPGQGAETQYF. The CDR3 DNA is TGTGCCAGCAGTAAACCTGGACAGGGGGCCGAGACCCAGTACTTC. The rearrangement links TRBV6-5 to TRBJ2-5; TRBD1 aligns across 11 bases. CDR3 length: 15 residues. CDR1 and CDR2 (germline): MNHEY, SVGAGI. Trimming cost V 5 bases and J 5 bases; bases outside gene matches: 7.

J is TRBJ1-2 and V is TRBV5-1, with 7 positions matching TRBD1. Germline CDR1 is SGHRS and CDR2 is YFSETQ. The V and J ends lost 5 bases and 4 bases, in that order; junction bases with no gene match: 11. The CDR3 sequence is 15 residues long. CDR3 region: CASSVGDSYLYGYTF. The CDR3 DNA reads TGCGCCAGCAGTGTAGGGGACAGCTACCTCTATGGCTACACCTTC. The full variable domain, in which reference TRBV5-1 and TRBJ1-2 provide the parts outside the CDR3, is KAGVTQTPRYLIKTRGQQVTLSCSPISGHRSVSWYQQTPGQGLQFLFEYFSETQRNKGNFPGRFSGRQFSNSRSEMNVSTLELGDSALYLCASSVGDSYLYGYTFGSGTRLTVV.

The V and J genes are TRBV29-1 and TRBJ1-2, with D possibly TRBD1 on 5 matching bases. Germline assignment: CDR1 SQVTM and CDR2 ANQGSEA. Trimming took 7 bases from V and 3 from J, leaving 12 bases between them. This CDR3 has 12 amino acids. The CDR3 sequence is CSGGTEDYGYTF. DNA for the CDR3: TGCAGCGGGGGGACTGAGGACTATGGCTACACCTTC.

V and J are TRBV19 and TRBJ2-7, with D possibly being TRBD2 (6 bases). The CDR3 is made up of 15 amino acids. The ends were cut back, 5 bases at V and 2 bases at J, with 16 bases in the middle. Germline V gene lookup returns CDR1 LNHDA and CDR2 SQIVND (reference sequence). Here the CDR3 DNA reads TGTGCCAGTAGTGTGGGGGGAATAGCGGCCTACGAGCAGTACTTC. Amino acid sequence: CASSVGGIAAYEQYF.

V gene TRBV6-5 combines with J gene TRBJ2-7; TRBD1 agrees at 7 bases. J was trimmed by 2 bases and V by 5 bases; bases with no gene match: 6. CDR3 length: 14 amino acids. Germline CDR1 is MNHEY and CDR2 is SVGAGI. As DNA, the CDR3 is TGTGCCAGCAGTCAATACAGGGGTCCCTACGAGCAGTACGTC. It translates to CASSQYRGPYEQYV.

This clone was seen once. This chain links TRBV19 with TRBJ1-4; no reliable D call. This CDR3 has 13 residues. V dropped 6 bases and J dropped 8 bases, with 13 bases sitting between them. Germline V gene lookup returns CDR1 LNHDA and CDR2 SQIVND (reference sequence). CDR3 in amino acids: CASSLGSEEKLFF. CDR3 nucleotides: TGTGCCAGTAGCCTAGGGAGCGAGGAAAAACTGTTTTTT.

This chain uses TRBV19 with TRBJ1-3; possibly TRBD1 for D (5 bases). From germline, CDR1 is LNHDA and CDR2 SQIVND (reference sequence). V shed 5 bases and J shed 0 bases, with 11 bases lying between them. The CDR3 is 15 amino acids. CDR3 loop: CASSATVDSGNTIYF. The CDR3 nucleotides read TGTGCCAGTAGTGCGACAGTCGACTCTGGAAACACCATATATTTT.